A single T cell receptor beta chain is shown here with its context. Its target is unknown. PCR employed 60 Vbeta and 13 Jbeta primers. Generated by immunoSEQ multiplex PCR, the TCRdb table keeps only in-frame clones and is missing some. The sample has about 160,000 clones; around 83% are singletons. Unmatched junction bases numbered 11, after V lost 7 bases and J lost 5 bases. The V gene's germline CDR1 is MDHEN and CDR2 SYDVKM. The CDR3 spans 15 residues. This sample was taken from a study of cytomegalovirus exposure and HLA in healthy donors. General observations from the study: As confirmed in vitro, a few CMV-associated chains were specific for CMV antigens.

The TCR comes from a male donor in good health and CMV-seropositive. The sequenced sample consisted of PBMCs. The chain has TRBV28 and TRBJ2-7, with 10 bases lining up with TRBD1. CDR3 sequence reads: CASIKPGQGFHEQYF. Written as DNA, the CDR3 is TGTGCCAGCATCAAACCGGGACAGGGGTTCCACGAGCAGTACTTC.